These T cell receptor beta chains were read from a single sample in a study of blood T cell repertoires in COVID-19. The assay was immunoSEQ multiplex PCR, and TCRdb's table has in-frame clones only and misses some. The table shows about 320,000 clones, with about 82% occurring only once. The sample comprised peripheral blood. The source of these receptors is a woman in her forties or fifties with acute or convalescent COVID-19. Each CDR3 is given with its conserved first and last residue. The order of the fields is clone size, D gene, V gene, J gene, CDR3 protein, CDR3 DNA. The D gene is left open where the match is weak. Size is stated for part of the rows, as once, few or many counts, or as a class when the clone is expanded.

.	.	TRBV21-1	TRBJ2-7	CASSKGSPGSNDGADYEQYF	TGTGCCAGCAGCAAAGGCTCCCCCGGGAGCAATGATGGGGCAGACTACGAGCAGTACTTC
.	TRBD2	TRBV27	TRBJ2-2	CASSPEPGLNTGELFF	TGTGCCAGCAGCCCCGAGCCGGGACTAAACACCGGGGAGCTGTTTTTT
.	TRBD2	TRBV3-1/TRBV3-2	TRBJ2-2	CASSDTSGNTGELFF	TGTGCCAGCAGCGATACTAGCGGGAACACCGGGGAGCTGTTTTTT
once	.	TRBV15	TRBJ1-3	CATSRDITSGNTIYF	TGTGCCACCAGCCGGGACATCACCTCTGGAAACACCATATATTTT
.	TRBD2	TRBV5-4	TRBJ2-1	CASSLGLASNEQFF	TGTGCCAGCAGCTTGGGACTAGCTAGCAATGAGCAGTTCTTC
.	.	TRBV7-3	TRBJ2-1	CASSLDTTEQFF	TGTGCCAGCAGCCTGGACACCACTGAGCAGTTCTTC
once	.	TRBV24-1	TRBJ2-5	CATSDPGHSWEETQYF	TGTGCCACCAGTGATCCTGGACACTCCTGGGAAGAGACCCAGTACTTC
.	.	TRBV7-2	TRBJ1-1	CASSLYQGPTEAFF	TGTGCCAGCAGCTTATATCAGGGCCCCACTGAAGCTTTCTTT
.	TRBD2	TRBV5-1	TRBJ2-3	CASSAGLVTDTQYF	TGCGCCAGCAGCGCCGGACTAGTTACAGATACGCAGTATTTT
.	.	TRBV2	TRBJ2-1	CASRRGGRVEGNEQFF	TGTGCCAGCAGGAGAGGGGGCAGGGTGGAGGGCAATGAGCAGTTCTTC
.	.	TRBV6-6	TRBJ2-6	CASSYGPPSGANVLTF	TGTGCCAGCAGTTACGGGCCGCCCTCTGGGGCCAACGTCCTGACTTTC
once	TRBD1	TRBV30	TRBJ2-7	CAWSVGWDSSYEQYF	TGTGCCTGGAGTGTAGGATGGGACAGCTCCTACGAGCAGTACTTC
once	TRBD1	TRBV7-2	TRBJ1-4	CASSPNRGLNEKLFF	TGTGCCAGCAGCCCGAACAGGGGTTTAAATGAAAAACTGTTTTTT
.	.	TRBV25-1	TRBJ1-1	CASSSVGTEAFF	TGTGCCAGCAGTTCAGTTGGCACTGAAGCTTTCTTT
.	.	TRBV7-3	TRBJ1-1	CASSPNSDLGAFF	TGTGCCAGCAGCCCAAACTCAGACCTCGGGGCTTTCTTT
.	.	TRBV19	TRBJ2-5	CASTINYGETQYF	TGTGCCAGTACTATAAACTACGGAGAGACCCAGTACTTC
.	TRBD1	TRBV18	TRBJ2-7	CASSPEAQGLYEQYF	TGTGCCAGCTCCCCGGAAGCACAGGGGCTCTACGAGCAGTACTTC
few	.	TRBV28	TRBJ2-3	CASSSRGSLDTQYF	TGTGCCAGCAGTTCCCGGGGTTCTTTGGATACGCAGTATTTT
.	TRBD1	TRBV4-2	TRBJ2-7	CASSAGTGGFYEQYF	TGTGCCAGCTCCGCCGGGACAGGGGGATTCTACGAGCAGTACTTC
.	TRBD2	TRBV13	TRBJ2-1	CASSGRGLAGISYNEQFF	TGTGCCAGCTCGGGGAGGGGACTAGCGGGAATCTCCTACAATGAGCAGTTCTTC
.	TRBD2	TRBV28	TRBJ2-3	CASSLAGNTDTQYF	TGTGCCAGCAGCCTAGCGGGGAATACAGATACGCAGTATTTT
many	TRBD1	TRBV24-1	TRBJ1-5	CATTSGTGLQHF	TGTGCCACCACCTCCGGGACAGGGCTCCAGCATTTT